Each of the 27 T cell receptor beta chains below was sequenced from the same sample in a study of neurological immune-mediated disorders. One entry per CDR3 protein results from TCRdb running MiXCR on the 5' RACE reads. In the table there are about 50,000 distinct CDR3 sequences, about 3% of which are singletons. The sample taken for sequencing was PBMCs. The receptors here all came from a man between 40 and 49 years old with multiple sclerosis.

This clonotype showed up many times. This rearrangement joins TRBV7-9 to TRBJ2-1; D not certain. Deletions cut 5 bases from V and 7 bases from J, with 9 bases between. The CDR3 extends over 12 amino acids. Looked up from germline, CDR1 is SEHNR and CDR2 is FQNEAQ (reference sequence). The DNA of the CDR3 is TGTGCCAGCAGCATAACCGGGAATGAGCAGTTCTTC. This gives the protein CASSITGNEQFF.

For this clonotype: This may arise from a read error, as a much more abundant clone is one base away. CDR3: CRGIRNWGRRTEAFF. CDR3 coding DNA: TGCAGAGGGATCAGGAATTGGGGCCGAAGGACTGAAGCTTTCTTT. The chain joins TRBV29-1 to TRBJ1-1, with a tentative D call TRBD1 (5 bases). The CDR3 totals 15 residues. CDR1 and CDR2 from the germline V gene are SQVTM and ANQGSEA.

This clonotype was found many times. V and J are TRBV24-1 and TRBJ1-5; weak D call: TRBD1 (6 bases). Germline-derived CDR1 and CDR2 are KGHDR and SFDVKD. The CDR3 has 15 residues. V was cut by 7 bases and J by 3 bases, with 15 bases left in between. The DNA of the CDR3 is TGTGCCACCAGCGGAGGGGGTCCAAACAATCAGCCCCAGCATTTT. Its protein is CATSGGGPNNQPQHF.

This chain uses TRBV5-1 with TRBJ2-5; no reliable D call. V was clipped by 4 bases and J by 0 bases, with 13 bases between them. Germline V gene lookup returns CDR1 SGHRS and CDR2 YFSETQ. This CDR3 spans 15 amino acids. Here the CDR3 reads CASSPAHRDQETQYF. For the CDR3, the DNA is TGCGCCAGCAGCCCAGCCCATCGAGACCAAGAGACCCAGTACTTC.

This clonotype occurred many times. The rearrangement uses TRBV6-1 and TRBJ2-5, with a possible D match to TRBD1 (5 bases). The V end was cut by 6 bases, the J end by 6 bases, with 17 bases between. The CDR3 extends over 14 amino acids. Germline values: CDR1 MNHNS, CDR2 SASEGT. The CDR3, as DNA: TGTGCCAGCAGCCCTTCTCCAGGGTTGCAGACCCAGTACTTC. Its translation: CASSPSPGLQTQYF.

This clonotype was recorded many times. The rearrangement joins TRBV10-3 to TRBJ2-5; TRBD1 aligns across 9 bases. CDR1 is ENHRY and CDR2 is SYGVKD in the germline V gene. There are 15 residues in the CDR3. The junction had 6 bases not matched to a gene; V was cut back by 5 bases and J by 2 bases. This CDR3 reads CAISSGQGGQETQYF. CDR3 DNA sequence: TGTGCCATCAGTTCGGGACAGGGTGGGCAAGAGACCCAGTACTTC.

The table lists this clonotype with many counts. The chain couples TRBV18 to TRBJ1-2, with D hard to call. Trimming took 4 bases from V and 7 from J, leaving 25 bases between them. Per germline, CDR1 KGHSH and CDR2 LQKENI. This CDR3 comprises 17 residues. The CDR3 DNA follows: TGTGCCAGCTCACGCGATTCGTCCGCCGGGGTTTCGGGTGGCTACACCTTC. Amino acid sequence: CASSRDSSAGVSGGYTF.

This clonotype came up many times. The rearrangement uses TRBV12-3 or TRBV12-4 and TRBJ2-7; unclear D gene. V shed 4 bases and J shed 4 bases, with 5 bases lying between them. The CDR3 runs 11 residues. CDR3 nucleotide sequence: TGTGCCAGCAGTTCCCAGTACGAGCAGTACTTC. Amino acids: CASSSQYEQYF.

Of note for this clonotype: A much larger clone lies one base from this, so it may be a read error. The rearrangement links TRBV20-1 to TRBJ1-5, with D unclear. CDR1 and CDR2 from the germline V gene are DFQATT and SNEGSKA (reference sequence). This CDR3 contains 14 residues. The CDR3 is CSASPQPLGQPQNF. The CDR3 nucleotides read TGCAGTGCTAGCCCACAGCCGTTGGGTCAGCCCCAGAATTTT.

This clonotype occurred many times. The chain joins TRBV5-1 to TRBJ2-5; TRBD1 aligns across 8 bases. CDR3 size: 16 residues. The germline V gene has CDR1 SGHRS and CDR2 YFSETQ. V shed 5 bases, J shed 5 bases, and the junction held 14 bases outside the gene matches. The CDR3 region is CASSRTGMGVGETQYF. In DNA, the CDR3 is TGCGCCAGCAGTAGGACAGGGATGGGGGTCGGGGAGACCCAGTACTTC.

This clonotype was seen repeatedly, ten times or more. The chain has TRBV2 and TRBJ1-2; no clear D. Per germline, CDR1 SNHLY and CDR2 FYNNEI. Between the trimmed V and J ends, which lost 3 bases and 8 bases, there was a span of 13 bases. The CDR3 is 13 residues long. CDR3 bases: TGTGCCAGCAGTGACATCTCGGAGACAGGCTACACCTTC. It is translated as CASSDISETGYTF.

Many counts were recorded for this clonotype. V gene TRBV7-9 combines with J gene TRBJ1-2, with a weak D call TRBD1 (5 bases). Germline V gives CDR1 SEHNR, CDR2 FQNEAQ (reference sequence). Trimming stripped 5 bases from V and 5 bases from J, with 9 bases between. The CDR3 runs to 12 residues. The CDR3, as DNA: TGTGCCAGCAGCGGGGCAGGGTATGGCTACACCTTC. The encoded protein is CASSGAGYGYTF.

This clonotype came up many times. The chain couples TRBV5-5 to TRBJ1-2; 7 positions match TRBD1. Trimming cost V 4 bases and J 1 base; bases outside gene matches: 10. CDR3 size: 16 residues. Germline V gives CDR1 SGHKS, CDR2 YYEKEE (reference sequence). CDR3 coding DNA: TGTGCCAGCAGCCAGGGACAGCTGCACAATAACTATGGCTACACCTTC. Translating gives CASSQGQLHNNYGYTF.

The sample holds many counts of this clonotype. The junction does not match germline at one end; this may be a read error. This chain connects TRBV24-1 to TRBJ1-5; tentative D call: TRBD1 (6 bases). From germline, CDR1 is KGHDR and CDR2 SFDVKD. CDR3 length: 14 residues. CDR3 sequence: CATSVRGESQPQNF. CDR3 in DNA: TGTGCCACCAGTGTGAGGGGGGAAAGTCAGCCCCAGAATTTT.

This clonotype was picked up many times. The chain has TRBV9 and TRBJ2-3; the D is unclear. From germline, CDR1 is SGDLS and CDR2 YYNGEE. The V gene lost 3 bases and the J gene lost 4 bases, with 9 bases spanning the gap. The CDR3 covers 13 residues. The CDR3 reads CASSGASSDTQYF. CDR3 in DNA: TGTGCCAGCAGCGGGGCATCCTCAGATACGCAGTATTTT.

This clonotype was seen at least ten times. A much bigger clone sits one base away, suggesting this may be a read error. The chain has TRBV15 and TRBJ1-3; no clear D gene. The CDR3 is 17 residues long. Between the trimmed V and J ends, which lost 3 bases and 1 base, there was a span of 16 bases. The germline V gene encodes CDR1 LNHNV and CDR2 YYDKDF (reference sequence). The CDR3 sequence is CATSREWAARSGNTIYF. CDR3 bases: TGTGCCACCAGCAGGGAATGGGCGGCCAGATCTGGAAACACCATATATTTT.

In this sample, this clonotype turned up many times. The CDR3 spells CASSPSSGGAEEETQYF. The CDR3 DNA sequence: TGCGCCAGCAGCCCCTCAAGCGGGGGGGCTGAAGAAGAGACCCAGTACTTC. The V gene is TRBV4-1, the J gene TRBJ2-5, with 10 bases matching TRBD2. The germline V gene has CDR1 MGHRA and CDR2 YSYEKL. This CDR3 comprises 17 residues. With 4 bases clipped from V and 3 bases from J, the junction kept 11 bases outside the gene matches.

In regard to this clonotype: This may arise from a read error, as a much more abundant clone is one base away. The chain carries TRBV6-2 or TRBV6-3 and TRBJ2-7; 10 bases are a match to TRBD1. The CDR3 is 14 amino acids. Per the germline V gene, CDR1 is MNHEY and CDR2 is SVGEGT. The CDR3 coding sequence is TGTGTCAGCACCGAGGCGGACAGGGGGTACGAGCAGTACTTC. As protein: CVSTEADRGYEQYF.

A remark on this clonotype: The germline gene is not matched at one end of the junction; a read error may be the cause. The CDR3 is CASSQGTFVVSPLNF. Written as DNA, the CDR3 is TGTGCCAGCAGCCAAGGAACCTTTGTTGTGTCACCCCTCAACTTT. This rearrangement joins TRBV3-1 to TRBJ1-6; no clear D. Germline V gene sequence: CDR1 LGHDT, CDR2 YNNKEL (reference sequence). This CDR3 is 15 amino acids long.

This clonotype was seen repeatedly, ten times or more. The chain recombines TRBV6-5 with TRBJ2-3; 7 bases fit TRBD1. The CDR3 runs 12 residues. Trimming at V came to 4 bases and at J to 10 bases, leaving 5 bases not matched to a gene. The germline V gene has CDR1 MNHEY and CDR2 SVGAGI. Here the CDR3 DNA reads TGTGCCAGCAGTTCGACCGGGACAGCGCAGTATTTT. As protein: CASSSTGTAQYF.

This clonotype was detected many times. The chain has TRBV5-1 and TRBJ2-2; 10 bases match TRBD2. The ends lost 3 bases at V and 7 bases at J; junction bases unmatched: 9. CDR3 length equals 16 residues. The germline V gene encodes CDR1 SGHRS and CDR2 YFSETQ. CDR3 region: CASSSDSGGAGGELFF. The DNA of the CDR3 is TGCGCCAGCAGCTCCGACAGCGGGGGGGCCGGCGGGGAGCTGTTTTTT.

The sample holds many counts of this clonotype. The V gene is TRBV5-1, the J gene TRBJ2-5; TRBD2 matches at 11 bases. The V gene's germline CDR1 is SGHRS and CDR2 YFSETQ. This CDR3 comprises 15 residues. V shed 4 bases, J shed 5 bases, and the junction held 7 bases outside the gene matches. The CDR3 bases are TGCGCCAGCAGCACGACTAGCGGGGTTCGGGAGACCCAGTACTTC. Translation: CASSTTSGVRETQYF. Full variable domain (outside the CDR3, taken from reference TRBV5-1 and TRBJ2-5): KAGVTQTPRYLIKTRGQQVTLSCSPISGHRSVSWYQQTPGQGLQFLFEYFSETQRNKGNFPGRFSGRQFSNSRSEMNVSTLELGDSALYLCASSTTSGVRETQYFGPGTRLLVL.

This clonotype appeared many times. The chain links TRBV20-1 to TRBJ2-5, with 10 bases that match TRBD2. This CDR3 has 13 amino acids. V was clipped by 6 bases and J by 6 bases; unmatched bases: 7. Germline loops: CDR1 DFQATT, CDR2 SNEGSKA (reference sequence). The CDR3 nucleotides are TGCAGTGCACGGACTAGCGGTCCGAAGACCCAGTACTTC. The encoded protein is CSARTSGPKTQYF.

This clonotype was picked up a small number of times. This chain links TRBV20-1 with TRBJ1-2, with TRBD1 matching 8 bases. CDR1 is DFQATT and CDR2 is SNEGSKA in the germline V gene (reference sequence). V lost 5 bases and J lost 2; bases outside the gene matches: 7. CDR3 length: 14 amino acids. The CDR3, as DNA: TGCAGTGCTCCCCGGACAGGGAGAAACTATGGCTACACCTTC. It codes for CSAPRTGRNYGYTF.

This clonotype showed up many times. CDR3 in amino acids: CSVEVQGWDTEAFF. In DNA form, the CDR3 reads TGCAGCGTTGAAGTTCAGGGGTGGGACACTGAAGCTTTCTTT. The gene calls are TRBV29-1 and TRBJ1-1; a weak D match, TRBD1 (6 bases). V dropped 1 base and J dropped 3 bases, with 12 bases sitting between them. The CDR3 consists of 14 residues. Germline V CDR1 and CDR2: SQVTM, ANQGSEA.

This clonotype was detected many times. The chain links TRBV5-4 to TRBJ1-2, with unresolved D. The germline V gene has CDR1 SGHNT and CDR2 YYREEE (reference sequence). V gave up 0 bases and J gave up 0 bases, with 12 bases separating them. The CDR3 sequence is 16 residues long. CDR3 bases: TGTGCCAGCAGCTTGGCCTGGGGAGCTACTAACTATGGCTACACCTTC. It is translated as CASSLAWGATNYGYTF.

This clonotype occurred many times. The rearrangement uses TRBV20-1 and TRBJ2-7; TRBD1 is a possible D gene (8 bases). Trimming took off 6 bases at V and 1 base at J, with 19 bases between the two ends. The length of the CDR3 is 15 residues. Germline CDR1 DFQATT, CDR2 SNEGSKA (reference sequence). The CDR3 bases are TGCAGTGCCACAGGGGGGGGTTTGCGTTCCTACGAGCAGTACTTC. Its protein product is CSATGGGLRSYEQYF.